Sequencing of this TCR beta chain was carried out in a study of cytomegalovirus exposure and HLA in healthy donors. General study results and limits: What a later analysis reportedly showed was that an Asian-associated ancestry cluster had fewer N-insertions than the approximately 700-donor mean. Researchers counted around 170 TCR beta chains as cytomegalovirus-associated. Later on, an analysis tied 15,000 to 20,000 TCR beta sequences to HLA alleles at 0.05 false discovery rate.

PCR amplification relied on 60 Vbeta primers (plus 13 Jbeta primers). Clones were read by immunoSEQ multiplex PCR, and TCRdb kept only the in-frame ones, dropping some. This table holds about 140,000 clones, more than 60% found once. A note on this clone: Its antigen remains unidentified.

V was cut by 0 bases and J by 5 bases, with 11 bases left in between. Germline CDR1 reads LNHDA; CDR2 reads SQIVND (reference sequence). The CDR3 length is 15 residues. The J gene is TRBJ1-5, the V gene TRBV19; D call uncertain. The clonotype was recovered from a male donor in good health and CMV-seronegative. The sample was PBMCs. The chain's CDR3 is CASSIEGAVYQPQHF. CDR3 DNA: TGTGCCAGTAGTATAGAGGGCGCAGTCTATCAGCCCCAGCATTTT.